This TCR beta chain was sequenced in a study of shared T cell receptors in the human thymus. The count of this clone is one. Only in-frame clones appear in the TCRdb table, and some are missing; sequencing was by immunoSEQ multiplex PCR. Of about 660,000 clones in the sample, more than 75% were seen once. This sample also belongs to another study, concerning human thymus T cells. From that paper: Among the donors, all were healthy Finnish infants having corrective surgery for congenital heart defects. The study used thymus tissue resected during corrective heart surgery. Blood and thymic repertoires both appeared biased in V and J gene usage. Unrelated individuals reportedly shared highly overlapping thymic TCR repertoires.

This TCR was recovered from a boy under two years old with a congenital heart defect. Sequencing was performed on thymocytes.

The chain's CDR3 is CASSHRAHNEQFF. CDR3 DNA sequence: TGTGCCAGCAGCCACAGGGCGCACAATGAGCAGTTCTTC. The chain couples TRBV14 to TRBJ2-1, with D possibly matching TRBD1 (5 bases). V lost 3 bases and J lost 5, with 8 bases in between. The germline gives CDR1 SGHDN, CDR2 FVKESK. There are 13 residues in the CDR3.